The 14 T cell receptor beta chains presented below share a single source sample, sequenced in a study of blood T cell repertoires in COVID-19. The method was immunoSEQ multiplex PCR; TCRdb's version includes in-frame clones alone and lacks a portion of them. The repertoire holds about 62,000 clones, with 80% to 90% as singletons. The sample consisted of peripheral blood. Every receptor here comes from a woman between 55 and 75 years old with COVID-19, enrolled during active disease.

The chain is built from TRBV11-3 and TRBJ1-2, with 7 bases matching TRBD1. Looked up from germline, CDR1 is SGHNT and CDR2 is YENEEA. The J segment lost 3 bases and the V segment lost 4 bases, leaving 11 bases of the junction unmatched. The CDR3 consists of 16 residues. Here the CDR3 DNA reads TGTGCCAGCAGCTGGGCCGGGACAGCTCCGGACTATGGCTACACCTTC. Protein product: CASSWAGTAPDYGYTF. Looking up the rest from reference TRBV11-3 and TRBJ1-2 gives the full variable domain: EAGVVQSPRYKIIEKKQPVAFWCNPISGHNTLYWYLQNLGQGPELLIRYENEEAVDDSQLPKDRFSAERLKGVDSTLKIQPAELGDSAVYLCASSWAGTAPDYGYTFGSGTRLTVV.

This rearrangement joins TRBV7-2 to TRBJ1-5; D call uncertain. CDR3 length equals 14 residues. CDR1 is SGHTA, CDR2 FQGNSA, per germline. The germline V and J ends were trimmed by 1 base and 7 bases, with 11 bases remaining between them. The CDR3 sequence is CASSLGGIGQPQHF. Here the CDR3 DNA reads TGTGCCAGCAGCTTAGGAGGGATAGGGCAGCCCCAGCATTTT.

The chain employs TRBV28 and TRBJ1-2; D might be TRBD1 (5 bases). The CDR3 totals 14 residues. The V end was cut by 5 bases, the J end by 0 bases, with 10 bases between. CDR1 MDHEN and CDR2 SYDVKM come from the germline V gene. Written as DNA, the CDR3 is TGTGCCAGCAGTCACAGGTTAGCTAACTATGGCTACACCTTC. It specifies CASSHRLANYGYTF.

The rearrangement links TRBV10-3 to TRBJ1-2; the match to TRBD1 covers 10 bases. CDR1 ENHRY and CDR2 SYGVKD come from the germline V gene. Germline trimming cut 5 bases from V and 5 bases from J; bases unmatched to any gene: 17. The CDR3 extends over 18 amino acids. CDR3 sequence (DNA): TGTGCCATCAGTACACCGGGACAGGGGTTCTCCGGTCGGTATGGCTACACCTTC. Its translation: CAISTPGQGFSGRYGYTF.

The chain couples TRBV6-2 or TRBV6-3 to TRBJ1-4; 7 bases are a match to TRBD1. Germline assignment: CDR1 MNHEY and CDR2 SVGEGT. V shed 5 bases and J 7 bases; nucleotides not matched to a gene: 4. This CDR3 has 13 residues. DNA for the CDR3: TGTGCCAGCAGTCGTACAGGGGCTGAAAAACTGTTTTTT. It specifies CASSRTGAEKLFF.

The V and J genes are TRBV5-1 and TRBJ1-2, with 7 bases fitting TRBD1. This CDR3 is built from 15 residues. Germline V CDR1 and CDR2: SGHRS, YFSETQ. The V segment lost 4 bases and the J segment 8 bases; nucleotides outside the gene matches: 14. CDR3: CASSPRQGRSDGYTF. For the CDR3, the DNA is TGCGCCAGCAGCCCTAGACAGGGAAGATCCGACGGCTACACCTTC. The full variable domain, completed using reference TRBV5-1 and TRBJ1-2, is KAGVTQTPRYLIKTRGQQVTLSCSPISGHRSVSWYQQTPGQGLQFLFEYFSETQRNKGNFPGRFSGRQFSNSRSEMNVSTLELGDSALYLCASSPRQGRSDGYTFGSGTRLTVV.

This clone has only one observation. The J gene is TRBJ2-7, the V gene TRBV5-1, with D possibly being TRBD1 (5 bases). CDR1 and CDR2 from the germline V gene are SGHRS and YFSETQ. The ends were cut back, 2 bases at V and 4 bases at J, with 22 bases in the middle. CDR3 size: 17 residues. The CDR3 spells CASSLGMAQVARYEQYF. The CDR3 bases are TGCGCCAGCAGCTTAGGGATGGCACAGGTCGCTAGATACGAGCAGTACTTC.

The CDR3: CASSRTAPTIYGYTF. Here the CDR3 DNA reads TGTGCCAGCAGCAGGACAGCACCCACCATCTATGGCTACACCTTC. The chain is built from TRBV6-5 and TRBJ1-2; TRBD1 might be the D (6 bases). V gave up 6 bases and J gave up 4 bases, with 18 bases separating them. The CDR3 sequence is 15 residues long. Germline CDR1 is MNHEY and CDR2 is SVGAGI.

The CDR3 DNA reads as TGTGCCACCAGTGATCCGGGGGGACCTAATGAAAAACTGTTTTTT. It encodes CATSDPGGPNEKLFF. The genes are TRBV24-1 and TRBJ1-4; D may be TRBD1 (5 bases). The germline V and J ends were trimmed by 3 bases and 3 bases, with 10 bases remaining between them. The CDR3 sequence is 15 residues long. Germline V gene lookup returns CDR1 KGHDR and CDR2 SFDVKD.

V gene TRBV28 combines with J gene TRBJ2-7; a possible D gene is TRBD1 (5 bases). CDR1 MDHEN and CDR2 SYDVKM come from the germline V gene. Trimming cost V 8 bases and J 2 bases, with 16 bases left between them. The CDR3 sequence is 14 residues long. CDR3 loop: CASPASRVTYEQYF. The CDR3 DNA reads TGTGCCAGCCCCGCAAGCAGGGTGACCTACGAGCAGTACTTC. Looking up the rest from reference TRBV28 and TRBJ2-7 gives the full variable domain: DVKVTQSSRYLVKRTGEKVFLECVQDMDHENMFWYRQDPGLGLRLIYFSYDVKMKEKGDIPEGYSVSREKKERFSLILESASTNQTSMYLCASPASRVTYEQYFGPGTRLTVT.

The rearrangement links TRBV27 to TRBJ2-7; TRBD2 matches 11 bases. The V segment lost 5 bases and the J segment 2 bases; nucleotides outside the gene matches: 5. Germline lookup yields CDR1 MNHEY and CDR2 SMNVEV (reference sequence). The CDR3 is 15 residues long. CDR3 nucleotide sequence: TGTGCCAGCAGTCCTAGCGGGAGGCCACCCTACGAGCAGTACTTC. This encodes CASSPSGRPPYEQYF.

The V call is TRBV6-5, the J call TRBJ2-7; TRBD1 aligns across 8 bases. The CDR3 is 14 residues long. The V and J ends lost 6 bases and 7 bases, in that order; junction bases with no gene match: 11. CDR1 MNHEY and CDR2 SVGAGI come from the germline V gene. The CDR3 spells CASSRPGQVPEQYF. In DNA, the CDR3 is TGTGCCAGCAGCAGGCCGGGACAGGTTCCTGAGCAGTACTTC.

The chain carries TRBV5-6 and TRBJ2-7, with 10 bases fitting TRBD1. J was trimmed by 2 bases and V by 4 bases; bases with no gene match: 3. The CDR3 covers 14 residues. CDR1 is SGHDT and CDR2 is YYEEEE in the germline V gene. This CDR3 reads CASSNGQGAYEQYF. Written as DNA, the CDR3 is TGTGCCAGCAGCAACGGACAGGGGGCCTACGAGCAGTACTTC.

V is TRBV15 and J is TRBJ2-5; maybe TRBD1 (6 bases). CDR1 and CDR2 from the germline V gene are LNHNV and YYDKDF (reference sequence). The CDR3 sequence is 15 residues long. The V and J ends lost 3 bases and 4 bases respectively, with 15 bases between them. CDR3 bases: TGTGCCACCAGCAGGGATTCCCACAGGGCAGAGACCCAGTACTTC. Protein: CATSRDSHRAETQYF.